The present TCR beta chain was sequenced within a study of T cells in Graves' hyperthyroidism and ophthalmopathy. Study overall: Peripheral blood was acquired at first diagnosis, ahead of any therapy whatsoever.

A patient was excluded if there was uncontrolled infection, other autoimmune disease, pregnancy or lactation. Diagnoses were established using clinical symptoms, serum thyroxine and TRAb, thyroid ultrasound and orbital computed tomography. Each 10 ml fresh peripheral blood draw supplied the PBMCs. Germline values: CDR1 MNHEY, CDR2 SMNVEV (reference sequence). V was shortened by 3 bases and J by 4 bases, with 7 bases between the two germline ends. The CDR3 consists of 13 residues. Using RNA transcripts as the source, TCR beta CDR3 regions were amplified. TCR CDR3 regions were first amplified by RT-PCR with HTBI primers. TCRdb re-derived calls from the multiplex PCR reads in MiXCR, one entry per CDR3 protein. Of approximately 590,000 distinct CDR3 sequences in the sample, 15% to 18% were seen once. There are a few counts of this clonotype.

Sequenced material: blood. The clonotype comes from a woman aged 30 to 39 with Graves' hyperthyroidism. The rearrangement uses TRBV27 and TRBJ2-1; D is undetermined. CDR3 coding DNA: TGTGCCAGCAGTTTTTCGTTTTACAATGAGCAGTTCTTC. Translated, it gives CASSFSFYNEQFF.